The clone carrying this T cell receptor beta chain has a handful of counts. Profiling relied on immunoSEQ multiplex PCR, and the TCRdb table lists in-frame clones only, not all of them. This repertoire shows about 49,000 clones, 77% found once; its top ten account for about 39%. This CDR3 contains 12 residues. V was shortened by 5 bases and J by 0 bases, with 5 bases between the two germline ends. The data stem from a study of blood T cell repertoires in COVID-19. This clonotype originated in a man between 65 and 85 years old with active or convalescent COVID-19. The chain employs TRBV12-3 or TRBV12-4 and TRBJ2-7, with D hard to call. The sample consisted of peripheral blood. CDR3 residues: CASSASSYEQYF. Here the CDR3 DNA reads TGTGCCAGCAGTGCCAGCTCCTACGAGCAGTACTTC.